The rows below give T cell receptor beta chains drawn from one sample of a study of blood T cell repertoires in COVID-19. Generated by immunoSEQ multiplex PCR, the TCRdb table keeps only in-frame clones and is missing some. The table lists 300,000 to 500,000 clones, roughly 90% of them singletons. The sequenced material came from PBMCs or T cells enriched from blood (not recorded which). The receptors derive from a woman aged 30 to 39 with acute COVID-19. The CDR3 runs from the conserved cysteine through the conserved F or W. The D gene is left open where the match is weak. Expanded clones get a size class; other rows say once, few or many, or leave the size out.

D gene,J gene,V gene,clone size,CDR3 DNA,CDR3 protein
TRBD1,TRBJ1-4,TRBV3-1/TRBV3-2,NA,TGTGCCAGCAGCCAAGATATTCGACAGGGCGGGAAACTGTTTTTT,CASSQDIRQGGKLFF
TRBD1,TRBJ2-7,TRBV3-1/TRBV3-2,NA,TGTGCCAGCAGCCGAGAGGTTCAGGGGGCGGGATACGAGCAGTACTTC,CASSREVQGAGYEQYF
TRBD1,TRBJ1-6,TRBV7-2,NA,TGTGCCAGCAGCACGACAGGGATGAGAAATTCACCCCTCCACTTT,CASSTTGMRNSPLHF
NA,TRBJ1-5,TRBV27,NA,TGTGCCAGCAGTTTAGCCCAACAGACAGGGCCCCAGCATTTT,CASSLAQQTGPQHF
TRBD1,TRBJ1-2,TRBV5-5,NA,TGTGCCAGCAGCTTGCCAGGACAGGGGAGCTACACCTTC,CASSLPGQGSYTF
NA,TRBJ2-7,TRBV7-9,NA,TGTGCCAGCAGCCCGGGGGACAGCTACGAGCAGTACTTC,CASSPGDSYEQYF
NA,TRBJ1-2,TRBV15,NA,TGTGCCACCCAAGGACCGGGGGTATCTCCCTCCTCCTACACCTTC,CATQGPGVSPSSYTF
TRBD1,TRBJ1-1,TRBV7-3,NA,TGTGCCAGCAGCTTCCGGACAGGGGGCCGCACTGAAGCTTTCTTT,CASSFRTGGRTEAFF
TRBD1,TRBJ2-1,TRBV9,NA,TGTGCCAGCAGCGTATTCCGAAAGGGACAGTACAATGAGCAGTTCTTC,CASSVFRKGQYNEQFF
TRBD2,TRBJ2-7,TRBV28,NA,TGTGCCAGCAGGGGGACTAGCGGGGGACCGAATTACGAGTGGCAGTACTTC,CASRGTSGGPNYEWQYF
TRBD1,TRBJ2-7,TRBV12-5,NA,TGTGCTAGTGGTTCGGGGACAGGGGGCTCCCACGAGCAGTACTTC,CASGSGTGGSHEQYF
NA,TRBJ2-5,TRBV7-6,NA,TGTGCCAGCAGCTTATGGTCAGGGGGGCTGGAGACCCAGTACTTC,CASSLWSGGLETQYF
TRBD2,TRBJ2-1,TRBV2,NA,TGTGCCAGCAGTGATCCAGGGACTAGCGGGGCTATCAATGAGCAGTTCTTC,CASSDPGTSGAINEQFF
TRBD1,TRBJ2-1,TRBV5-1,NA,TGCGCCAGCAGCTTGGAGGACAGGGTCTTCTTC,CASSLEDRVFF
TRBD2,TRBJ2-2,TRBV27,few,TGTGCCAGCAGCCCTTTAGGGCGGGGGGGCGCCGGGGAGCTGTTTTTT,CASSPLGRGGAGELFF
TRBD1,TRBJ1-2,TRBV6-5,NA,TGTGCCAGCAGACCTACAGACAGGGGGAATCGCGGCTACACCTTC,CASRPTDRGNRGYTF
NA,TRBJ2-2,TRBV7-3,NA,TGTGCCAGCAGCTTAACAGGGGGAGGGACCGGGGAGCTGTTTTTT,CASSLTGGGTGELFF
NA,TRBJ2-7,TRBV15,NA,TGTGCCACCAGTCGGGGGATAACCTACGAGCAGTACTTC,CATSRGITYEQYF
NA,TRBJ1-1,TRBV6-5,NA,TGTGCCAGCAGTTACGCACGAGGTACTGAAGCTTTCTTT,CASSYARGTEAFF
TRBD1,TRBJ2-1,TRBV5-1,NA,TGCGCCAGCAGCATGCGGACCGGGACAGGGAACAATGAGCAGTTCTTC,CASSMRTGTGNNEQFF
NA,TRBJ2-3,TRBV7-8,NA,TGTGCCAGCAGCTTAGATGGGGGGGCCCCAGATACGCAGTATTTT,CASSLDGGAPDTQYF
NA,TRBJ1-2,TRBV6-5,NA,TGTGCCAGCTCCTCAGAGGGAGATGGCTACACCTTC,CASSSEGDGYTF
NA,TRBJ1-1,TRBV5-4,NA,TGTGCCAGCAGCTTCGGTAACACTGAAGCTTTCTTT,CASSFGNTEAFF
NA,TRBJ2-2,TRBV5-1,NA,TGCGCCAGCAGCTTGGGCGGGGCATGGCCGCCCGGGGAGCTGTTTTTT,CASSLGGAWPPGELFF
NA,TRBJ2-1,TRBV19,once,TGTGCCAGTAGTAAGCAGGGTCTAAGTGAGGTTGGCGGCCACAATGAGCAGTTCTTC,CASSKQGLSEVGGHNEQFF
TRBD2,TRBJ2-3,TRBV9,NA,TGTGCCAGCAGCGTCTTGGGGACTAGCGGGGGGGCCGGTCCCGGCACAGATACGCAGTATTTT,CASSVLGTSGGAGPGTDTQYF
TRBD1,TRBJ1-2,TRBV7-8,NA,TGTGCCAGCAGCTTAGTTCCAGGGGGCCCCATTGGCTACACCTTC,CASSLVPGGPIGYTF
TRBD1,TRBJ2-7,TRBV2,NA,TGTGCCAGCAGTGAAGAAGGGACAGGGATACGAGCCGAGCAGTACTTC,CASSEEGTGIRAEQYF
NA,TRBJ1-4,TRBV6-5,NA,TGTGCCAGCAGTTACTCGGGGCGGGAAGGTGAAAAACTGTTTTTT,CASSYSGREGEKLFF
NA,TRBJ2-7,TRBV24-1,NA,TGTGCCACCAGTGGTGGAGAGGGTGAGGAGCAGTACTTC,CATSGGEGEEQYF
NA,TRBJ2-3,TRBV9,NA,TGTGCCAGCAGCCGCGCGGGGAGGGGGGCCCCCACAGATACGCAGTATTTT,CASSRAGRGAPTDTQYF
NA,TRBJ2-2,TRBV2,NA,TGTGCCAGCAGTGAACGGGTCACCGGGGAGCTGTTTTTT,CASSERVTGELFF
NA,TRBJ2-3,TRBV4-2,NA,TGTGCCAGCAGCCAAGATTTAATGAGAGGTCCGAGCACAGATACGCAGTATTTT,CASSQDLMRGPSTDTQYF
TRBD1,TRBJ2-1,TRBV10-3,once,TGTGCCATCAGTCCGAGGACAGGGGGCTCCTACAATGAGCAGTTCTTC,CAISPRTGGSYNEQFF
TRBD1,TRBJ1-1,TRBV28,NA,TGTGCCAGCAGTAAAGGGGACAGAAACACTGAAGCTTTCTTT,CASSKGDRNTEAFF
TRBD2,TRBJ2-2,TRBV30,NA,TGTGCCTGGAGTCGGGGAGGAGCGGGGTTCACCGGGGAGCTGTTTTTT,CAWSRGGAGFTGELFF
NA,TRBJ1-2,TRBV15,NA,TGTGCCACCAGCAGACAGGGGTTTGGCGGCTACACCTTC,CATSRQGFGGYTF
NA,TRBJ1-4,TRBV25-1,once,TGTGCCAGCCTCGACGCCCGCTCCGGGGAAAAACTGTTTTTT,CASLDARSGEKLFF